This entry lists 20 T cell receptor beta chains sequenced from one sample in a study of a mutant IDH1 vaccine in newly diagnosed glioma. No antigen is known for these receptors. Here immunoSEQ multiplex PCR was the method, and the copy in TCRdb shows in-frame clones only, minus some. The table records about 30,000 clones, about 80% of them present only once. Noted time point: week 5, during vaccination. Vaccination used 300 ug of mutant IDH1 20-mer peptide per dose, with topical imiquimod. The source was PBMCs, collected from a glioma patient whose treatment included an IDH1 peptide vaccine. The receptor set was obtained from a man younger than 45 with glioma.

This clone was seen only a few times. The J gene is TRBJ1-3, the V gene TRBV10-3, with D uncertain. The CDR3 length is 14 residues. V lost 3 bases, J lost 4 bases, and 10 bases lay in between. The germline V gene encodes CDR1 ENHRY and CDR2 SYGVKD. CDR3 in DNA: TGTGCCATCAGTGAACTGGGAAGGGGAAACACCATATATTTT. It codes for CAISELGRGNTIYF.

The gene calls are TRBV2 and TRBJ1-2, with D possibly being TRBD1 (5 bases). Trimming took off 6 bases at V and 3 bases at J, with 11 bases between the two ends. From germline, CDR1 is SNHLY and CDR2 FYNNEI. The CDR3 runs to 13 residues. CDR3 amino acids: CASRPDSDYGYTF. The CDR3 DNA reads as TGTGCCAGCAGACCCGACAGCGACTATGGCTACACCTTC.

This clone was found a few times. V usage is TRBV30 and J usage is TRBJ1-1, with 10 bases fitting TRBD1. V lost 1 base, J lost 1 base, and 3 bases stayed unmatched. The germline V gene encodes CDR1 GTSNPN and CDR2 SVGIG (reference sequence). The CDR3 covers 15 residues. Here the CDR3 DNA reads TGTGCCTGGAGTGCGACAGGGGGCTGGAACACTGAAGCTTTCTTT. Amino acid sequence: CAWSATGGWNTEAFF.

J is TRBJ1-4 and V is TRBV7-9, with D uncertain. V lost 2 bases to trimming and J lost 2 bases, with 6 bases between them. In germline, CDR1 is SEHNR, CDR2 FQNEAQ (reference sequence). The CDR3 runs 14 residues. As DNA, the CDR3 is TGTGCCAGCAGCTTATTGGGGACTAATGAAAAACTGTTTTTT. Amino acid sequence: CASSLLGTNEKLFF.

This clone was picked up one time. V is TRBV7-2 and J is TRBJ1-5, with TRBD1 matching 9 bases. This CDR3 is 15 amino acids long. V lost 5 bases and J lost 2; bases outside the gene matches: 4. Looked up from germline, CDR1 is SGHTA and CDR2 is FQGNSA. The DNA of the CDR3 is TGTGCCAGCAGCCCAACAGGGGGCGGCAATCAGCCCCAGCATTTT. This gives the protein CASSPTGGGNQPQHF.

The CDR3 reads CASSPRQAREKLFF. CDR3 DNA: TGTGCCAGCTCACCGAGACAAGCTCGGGAAAAACTGTTTTTT. This chain connects TRBV18 to TRBJ1-4; D remains ambiguous. The CDR3 is 14 amino acids. Germline V gives CDR1 KGHSH, CDR2 LQKENI. V lost 3 bases, J lost 8 bases, and 13 bases lay in between.

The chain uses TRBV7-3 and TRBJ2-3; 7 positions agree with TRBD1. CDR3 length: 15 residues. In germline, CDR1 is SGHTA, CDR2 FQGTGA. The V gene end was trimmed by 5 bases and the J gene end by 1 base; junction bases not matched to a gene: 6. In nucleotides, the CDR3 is TGTGCCAGCAGCACCCGAGACAGGGGCACAGATACGCAGTATTTT. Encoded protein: CASSTRDRGTDTQYF.

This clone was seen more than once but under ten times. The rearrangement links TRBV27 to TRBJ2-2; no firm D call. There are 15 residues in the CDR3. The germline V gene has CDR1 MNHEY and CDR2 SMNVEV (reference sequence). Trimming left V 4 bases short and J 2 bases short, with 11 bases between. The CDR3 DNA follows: TGTGCCAGCAGTTCTTTGGCAGGCAACACCGGGGAGCTGTTTTTT. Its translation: CASSSLAGNTGELFF.

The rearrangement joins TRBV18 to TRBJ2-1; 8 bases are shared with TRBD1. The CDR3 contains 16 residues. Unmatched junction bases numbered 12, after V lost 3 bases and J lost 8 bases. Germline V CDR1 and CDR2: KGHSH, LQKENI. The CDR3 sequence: CASSPFPPGGQDEQFF. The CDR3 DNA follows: TGTGCCAGCTCACCTTTCCCACCAGGGGGCCAGGATGAGCAGTTCTTC. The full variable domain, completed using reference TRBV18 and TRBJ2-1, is NAGVMQNPRHLVRRRGQEARLRCSPMKGHSHVYWYRQLPEEGLKFMVYLQKENIIDESGMPKERFSAEFPKEGPSILRIQQVVRGDSAAYFCASSPFPPGGQDEQFFGPGTRLTVL.

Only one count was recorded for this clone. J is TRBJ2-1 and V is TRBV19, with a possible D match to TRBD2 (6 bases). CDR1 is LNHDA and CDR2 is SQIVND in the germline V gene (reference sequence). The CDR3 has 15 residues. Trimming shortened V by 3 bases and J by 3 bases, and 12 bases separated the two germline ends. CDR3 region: CASSIPGVGYNEQFF. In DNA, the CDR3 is TGTGCCAGTAGTATCCCGGGAGTGGGCTACAATGAGCAGTTCTTC. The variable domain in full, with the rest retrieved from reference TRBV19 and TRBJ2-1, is DGGITQSPKYLFRKEGQNVTLSCEQNLNHDAMYWYRQDPGQGLRLIYYSQIVNDFQKGDIAEGYSVSREKKESFPLTVTSAQKNPTAFYLCASSIPGVGYNEQFFGPGTRLTVL.

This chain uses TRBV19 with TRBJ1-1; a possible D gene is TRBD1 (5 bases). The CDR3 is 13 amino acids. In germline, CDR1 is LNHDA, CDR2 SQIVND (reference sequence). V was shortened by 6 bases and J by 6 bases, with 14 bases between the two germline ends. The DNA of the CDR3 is TGTGCCAGTAGCCAATTTTCGACAGCTGAAGCTTTCTTT. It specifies CASSQFSTAEAFF. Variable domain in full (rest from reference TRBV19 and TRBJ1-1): DGGITQSPKYLFRKEGQNVTLSCEQNLNHDAMYWYRQDPGQGLRLIYYSQIVNDFQKGDIAEGYSVSREKKESFPLTVTSAQKNPTAFYLCASSQFSTAEAFFGQGTRLTVV.

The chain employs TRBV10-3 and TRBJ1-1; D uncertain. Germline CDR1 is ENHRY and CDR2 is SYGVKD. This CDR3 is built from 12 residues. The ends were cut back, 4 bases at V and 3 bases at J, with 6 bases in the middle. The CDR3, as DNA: TGTGCCATCAGTGTGGCGGACACTGAAGCTTTCTTT. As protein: CAISVADTEAFF.

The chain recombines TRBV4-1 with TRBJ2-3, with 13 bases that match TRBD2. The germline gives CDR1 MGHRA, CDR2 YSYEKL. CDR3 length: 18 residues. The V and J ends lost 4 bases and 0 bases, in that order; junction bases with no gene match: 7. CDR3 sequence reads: CASSRGTSGVLSTDTQYF. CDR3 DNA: TGCGCCAGCAGCCGCGGGACTAGCGGGGTACTTAGCACAGATACGCAGTATTTT.

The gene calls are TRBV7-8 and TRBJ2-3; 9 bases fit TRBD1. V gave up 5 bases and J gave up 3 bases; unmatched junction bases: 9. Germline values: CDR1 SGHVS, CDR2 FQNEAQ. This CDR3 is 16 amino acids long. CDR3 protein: CASSRGQGGATDTQYF. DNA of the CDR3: TGTGCCAGCAGCCGGGGACAGGGCGGGGCGACAGATACGCAGTATTTT.

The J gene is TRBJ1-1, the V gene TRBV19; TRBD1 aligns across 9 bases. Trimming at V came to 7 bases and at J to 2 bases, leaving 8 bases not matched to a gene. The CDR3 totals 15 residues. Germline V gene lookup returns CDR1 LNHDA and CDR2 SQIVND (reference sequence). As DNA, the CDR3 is TGTGCCAGTAATCCGGGACAGGGCGTTAACACTGAAGCTTTCTTT. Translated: CASNPGQGVNTEAFF.

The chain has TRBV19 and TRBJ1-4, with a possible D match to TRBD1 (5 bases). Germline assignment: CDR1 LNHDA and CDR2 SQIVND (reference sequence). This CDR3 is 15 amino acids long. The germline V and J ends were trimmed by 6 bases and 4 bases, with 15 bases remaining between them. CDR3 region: CASRKTQGRNEKLFF. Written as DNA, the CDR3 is TGTGCCAGTAGGAAAACCCAGGGACGTAATGAAAAACTGTTTTTT.

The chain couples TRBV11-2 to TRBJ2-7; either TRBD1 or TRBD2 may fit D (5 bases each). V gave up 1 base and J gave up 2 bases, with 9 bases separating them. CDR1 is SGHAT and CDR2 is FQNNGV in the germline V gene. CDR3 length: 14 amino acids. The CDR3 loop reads CASSLGGLTYEQYF. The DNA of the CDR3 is TGTGCCAGCAGCTTAGGGGGGTTGACCTACGAGCAGTACTTC.

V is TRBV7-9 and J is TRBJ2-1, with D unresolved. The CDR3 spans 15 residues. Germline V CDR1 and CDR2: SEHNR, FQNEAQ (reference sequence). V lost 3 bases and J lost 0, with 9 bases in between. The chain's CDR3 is CASSFTPDSYNEQFF. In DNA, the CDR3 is TGTGCCAGCAGCTTCACACCAGACTCCTACAATGAGCAGTTCTTC.

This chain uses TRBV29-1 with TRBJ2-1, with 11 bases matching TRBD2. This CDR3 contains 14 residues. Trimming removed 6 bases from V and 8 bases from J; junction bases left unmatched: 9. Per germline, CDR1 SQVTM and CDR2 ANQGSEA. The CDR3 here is CSVSPSGRKDEQFF. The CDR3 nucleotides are TGCAGCGTCTCACCTAGCGGGAGGAAGGATGAGCAGTTCTTC.

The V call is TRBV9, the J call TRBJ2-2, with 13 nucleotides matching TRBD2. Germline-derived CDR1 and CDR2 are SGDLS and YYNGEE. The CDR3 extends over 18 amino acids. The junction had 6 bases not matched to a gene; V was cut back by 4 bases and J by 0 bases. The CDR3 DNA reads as TGTGCCAGCAGCCCCCGGGGACTAGCGGGGTCGAACACCGGGGAGCTGTTTTTT. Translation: CASSPRGLAGSNTGELFF.